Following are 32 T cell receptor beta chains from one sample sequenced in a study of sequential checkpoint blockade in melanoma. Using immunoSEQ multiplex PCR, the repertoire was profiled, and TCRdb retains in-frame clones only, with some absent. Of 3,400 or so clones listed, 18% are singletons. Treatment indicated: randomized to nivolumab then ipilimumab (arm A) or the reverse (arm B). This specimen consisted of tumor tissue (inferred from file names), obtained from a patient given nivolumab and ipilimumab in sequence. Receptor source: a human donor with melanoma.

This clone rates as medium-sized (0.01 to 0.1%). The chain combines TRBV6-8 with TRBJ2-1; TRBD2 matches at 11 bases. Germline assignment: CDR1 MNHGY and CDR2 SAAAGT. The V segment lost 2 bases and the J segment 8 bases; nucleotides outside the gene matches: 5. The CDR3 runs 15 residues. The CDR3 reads CASSYATSGIYEQFF. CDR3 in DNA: TGTGCCAGCAGTTACGCGACTAGCGGGATCTATGAGCAGTTCTTC.

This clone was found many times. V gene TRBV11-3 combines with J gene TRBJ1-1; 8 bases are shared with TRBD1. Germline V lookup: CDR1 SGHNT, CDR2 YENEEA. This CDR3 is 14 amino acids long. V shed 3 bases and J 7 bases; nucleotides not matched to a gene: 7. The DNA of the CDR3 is TGTGCCAGCAGCTTGACCCCAGGGGGCATTGAAGCTTTCTTT. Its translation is CASSLTPGGIEAFF.

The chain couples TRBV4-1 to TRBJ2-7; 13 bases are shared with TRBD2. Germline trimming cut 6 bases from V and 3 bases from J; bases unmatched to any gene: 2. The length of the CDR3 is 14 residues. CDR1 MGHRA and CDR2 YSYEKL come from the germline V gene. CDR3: CASRRTSGSYEQYF. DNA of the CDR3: TGCGCCAGCAGGAGGACTAGCGGGAGCTACGAGCAGTACTTC.

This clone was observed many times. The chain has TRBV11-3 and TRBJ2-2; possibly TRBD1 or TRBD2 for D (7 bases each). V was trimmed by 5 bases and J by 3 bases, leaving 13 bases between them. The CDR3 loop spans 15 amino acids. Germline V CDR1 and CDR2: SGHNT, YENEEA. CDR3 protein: CASSPRGGDTGELFF. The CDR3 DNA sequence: TGTGCCAGCAGCCCCAGGGGGGGGGACACCGGGGAGCTGTTTTTT.

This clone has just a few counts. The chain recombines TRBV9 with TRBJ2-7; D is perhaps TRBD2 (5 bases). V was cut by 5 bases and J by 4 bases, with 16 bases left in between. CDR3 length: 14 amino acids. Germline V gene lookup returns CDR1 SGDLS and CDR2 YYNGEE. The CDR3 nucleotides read TGTGCCAGCAGTCAAAGGCGGGCGTCTTACGAGCAGTACTTC. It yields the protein CASSQRRASYEQYF.

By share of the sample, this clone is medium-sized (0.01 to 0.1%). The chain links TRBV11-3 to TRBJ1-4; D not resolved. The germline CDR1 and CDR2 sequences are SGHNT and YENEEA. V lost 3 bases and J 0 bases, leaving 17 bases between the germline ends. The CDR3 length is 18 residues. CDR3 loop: CASSLGFPGVATNEKLFF. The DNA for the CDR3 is TGTGCCAGCAGCTTGGGGTTCCCCGGGGTAGCAACTAATGAAAAACTGTTTTTT.

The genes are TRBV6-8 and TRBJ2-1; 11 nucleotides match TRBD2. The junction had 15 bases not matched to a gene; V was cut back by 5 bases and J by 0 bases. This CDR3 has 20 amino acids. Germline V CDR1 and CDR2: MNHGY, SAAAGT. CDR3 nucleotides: TGTGCCAGCAGTACCCTAGCGGGGGGCCTCCCTTGGAGCTCCTACAATGAGCAGTTCTTC. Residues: CASSTLAGGLPWSSYNEQFF.

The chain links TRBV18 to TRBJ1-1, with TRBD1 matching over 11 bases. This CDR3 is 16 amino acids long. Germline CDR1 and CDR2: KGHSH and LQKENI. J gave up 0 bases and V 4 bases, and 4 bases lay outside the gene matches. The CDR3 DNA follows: TGTGCCAGCTCACTGGGACAGGGGGGTTTGAACACTGAAGCTTTCTTT. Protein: CASSLGQGGLNTEAFF.

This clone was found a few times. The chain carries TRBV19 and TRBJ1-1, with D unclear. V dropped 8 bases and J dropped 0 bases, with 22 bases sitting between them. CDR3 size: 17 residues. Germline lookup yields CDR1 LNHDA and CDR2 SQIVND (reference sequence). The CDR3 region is CASVPTGNLILNTEAFF. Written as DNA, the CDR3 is TGTGCCAGTGTCCCGACGGGGAATCTAATACTGAACACTGAAGCTTTCTTT.

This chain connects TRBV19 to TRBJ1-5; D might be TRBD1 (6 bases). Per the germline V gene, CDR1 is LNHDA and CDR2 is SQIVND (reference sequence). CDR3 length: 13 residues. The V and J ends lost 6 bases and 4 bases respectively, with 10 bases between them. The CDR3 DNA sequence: TGTGCCAGTAGATTCGGACAGAATCAGCCCCAGCATTTT. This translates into CASRFGQNQPQHF.

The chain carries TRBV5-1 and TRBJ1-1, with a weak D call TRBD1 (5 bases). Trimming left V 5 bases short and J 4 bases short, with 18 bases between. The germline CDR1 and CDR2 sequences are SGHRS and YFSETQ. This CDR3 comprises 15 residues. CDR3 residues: CASSRGTLRGTEAFF. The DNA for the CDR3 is TGCGCCAGCAGTAGAGGAACACTTAGGGGCACTGAAGCTTTCTTT.

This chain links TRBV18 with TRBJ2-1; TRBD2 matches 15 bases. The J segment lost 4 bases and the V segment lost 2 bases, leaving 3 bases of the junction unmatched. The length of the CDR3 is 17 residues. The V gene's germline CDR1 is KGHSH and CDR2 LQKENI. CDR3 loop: CASSPGTSGGMYNEQFF. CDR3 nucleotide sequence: TGTGCCAGCTCACCAGGGACTAGCGGGGGGATGTACAATGAGCAGTTCTTC. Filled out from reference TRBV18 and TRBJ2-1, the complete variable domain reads NAGVMQNPRHLVRRRGQEARLRCSPMKGHSHVYWYRQLPEEGLKFMVYLQKENIIDESGMPKERFSAEFPKEGPSILRIQQVVRGDSAAYFCASSPGTSGGMYNEQFFGPGTRLTVL.

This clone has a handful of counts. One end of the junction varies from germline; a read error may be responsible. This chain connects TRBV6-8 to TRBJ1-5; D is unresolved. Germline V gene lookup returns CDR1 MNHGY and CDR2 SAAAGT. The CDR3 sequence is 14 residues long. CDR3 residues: CAISSGDSNQPQHF. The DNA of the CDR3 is TGTGCCATCAGTAGCGGGGATAGCAATCAGCCCCAGCATTTT.

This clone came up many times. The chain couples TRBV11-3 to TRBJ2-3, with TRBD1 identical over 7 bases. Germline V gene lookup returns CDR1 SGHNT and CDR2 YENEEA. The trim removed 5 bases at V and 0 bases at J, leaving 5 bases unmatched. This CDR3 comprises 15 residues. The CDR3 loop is CASSPGTVSTDTQYF. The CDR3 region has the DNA TGTGCCAGCAGCCCCGGGACAGTCAGCACAGATACGCAGTATTTT.

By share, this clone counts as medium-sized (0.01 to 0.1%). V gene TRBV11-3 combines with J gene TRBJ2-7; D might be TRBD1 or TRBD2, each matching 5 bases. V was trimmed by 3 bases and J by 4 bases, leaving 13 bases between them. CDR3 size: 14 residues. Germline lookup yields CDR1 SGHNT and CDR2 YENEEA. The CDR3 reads CASSFGGHPYEQYF. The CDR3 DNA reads TGTGCCAGCAGCTTCGGAGGACACCCATACGAGCAGTACTTC.

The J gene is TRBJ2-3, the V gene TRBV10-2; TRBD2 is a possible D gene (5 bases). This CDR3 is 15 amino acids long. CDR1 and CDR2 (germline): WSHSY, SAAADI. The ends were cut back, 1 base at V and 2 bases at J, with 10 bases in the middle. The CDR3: CASSEWRVLTDTQYF. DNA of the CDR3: TGCGCCAGCAGTGAGTGGCGGGTACTCACAGATACGCAGTATTTT.

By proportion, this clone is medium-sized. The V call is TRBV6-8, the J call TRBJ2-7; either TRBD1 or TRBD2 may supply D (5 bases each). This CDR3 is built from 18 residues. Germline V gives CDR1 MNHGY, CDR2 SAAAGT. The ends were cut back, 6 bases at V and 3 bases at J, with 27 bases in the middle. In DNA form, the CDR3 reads TGTGCCAGCAGGAGGGGATTACGTTCCGAAATACGACGCTACGAGCAGTACTTC. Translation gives CASRRGLRSEIRRYEQYF.

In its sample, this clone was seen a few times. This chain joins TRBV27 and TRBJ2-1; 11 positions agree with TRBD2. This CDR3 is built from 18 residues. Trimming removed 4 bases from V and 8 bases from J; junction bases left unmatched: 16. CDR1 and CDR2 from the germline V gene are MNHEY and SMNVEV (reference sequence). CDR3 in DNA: TGTGCCAGCAGTTCGCCAACCTCACTAGCGGGAGTCGGTGATGAGCAGTTCTTC. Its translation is CASSSPTSLAGVGDEQFF.

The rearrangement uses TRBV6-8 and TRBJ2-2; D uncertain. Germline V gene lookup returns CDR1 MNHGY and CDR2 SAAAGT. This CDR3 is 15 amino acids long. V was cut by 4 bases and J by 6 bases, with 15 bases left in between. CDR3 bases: TGTGCCAGCAGTTCGGTCCCGGCGGTGGCCGGGGAGCTGTTTTTT. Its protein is CASSSVPAVAGELFF.

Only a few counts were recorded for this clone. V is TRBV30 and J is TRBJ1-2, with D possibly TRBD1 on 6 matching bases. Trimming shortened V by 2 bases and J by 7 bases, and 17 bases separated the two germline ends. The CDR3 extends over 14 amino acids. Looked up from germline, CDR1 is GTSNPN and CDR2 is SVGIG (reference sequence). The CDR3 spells CAWSLEGGLAGYTF. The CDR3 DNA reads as TGTGCCTGGAGTTTGGAGGGGGGGCTTGCTGGCTACACCTTC.

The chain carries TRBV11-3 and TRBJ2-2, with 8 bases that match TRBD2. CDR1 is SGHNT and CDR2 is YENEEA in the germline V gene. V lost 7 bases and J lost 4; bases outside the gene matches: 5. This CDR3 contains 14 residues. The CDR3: CASTFLAGTGELFF. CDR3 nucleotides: TGTGCCAGCACCTTCCTAGCGGGCACCGGGGAGCTGTTTTTT.

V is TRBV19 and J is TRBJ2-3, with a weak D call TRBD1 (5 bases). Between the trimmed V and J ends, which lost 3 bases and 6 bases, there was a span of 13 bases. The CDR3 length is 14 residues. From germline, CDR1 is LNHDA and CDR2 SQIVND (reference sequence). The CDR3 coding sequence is TGTGCCAGTAGTATGGGCCTAAGGGGCGATACGCAGTATTTT. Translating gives CASSMGLRGDTQYF. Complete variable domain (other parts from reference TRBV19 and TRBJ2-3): DGGITQSPKYLFRKEGQNVTLSCEQNLNHDAMYWYRQDPGQGLRLIYYSQIVNDFQKGDIAEGYSVSREKKESFPLTVTSAQKNPTAFYLCASSMGLRGDTQYFGPGTRLTVL.

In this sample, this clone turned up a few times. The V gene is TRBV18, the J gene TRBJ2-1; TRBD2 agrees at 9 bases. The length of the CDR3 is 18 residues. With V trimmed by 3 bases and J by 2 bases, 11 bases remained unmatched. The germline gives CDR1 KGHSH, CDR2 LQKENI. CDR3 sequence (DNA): TGTGCCAGCTCACCTCTTTTTAGCGGGAGCGGGACCTACAATGAGCAGTTCTTC. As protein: CASSPLFSGSGTYNEQFF. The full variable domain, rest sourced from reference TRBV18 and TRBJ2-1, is NAGVMQNPRHLVRRRGQEARLRCSPMKGHSHVYWYRQLPEEGLKFMVYLQKENIIDESGMPKERFSAEFPKEGPSILRIQQVVRGDSAAYFCASSPLFSGSGTYNEQFFGPGTRLTVL.

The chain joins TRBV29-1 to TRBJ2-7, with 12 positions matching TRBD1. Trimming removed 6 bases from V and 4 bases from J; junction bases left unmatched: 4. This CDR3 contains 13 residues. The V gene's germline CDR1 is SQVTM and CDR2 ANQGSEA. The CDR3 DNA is TGCAGCGTGGGACAGGGGGCTTATTACGAGCAGTACTTC. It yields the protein CSVGQGAYYEQYF.

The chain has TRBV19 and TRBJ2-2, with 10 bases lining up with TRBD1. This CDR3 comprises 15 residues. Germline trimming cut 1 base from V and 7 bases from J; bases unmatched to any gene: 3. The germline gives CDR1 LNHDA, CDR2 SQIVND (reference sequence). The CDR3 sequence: CASSIGTGGFGELFF. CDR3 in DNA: TGTGCCAGTAGTATAGGGACAGGGGGTTTCGGGGAGCTGTTTTTT.

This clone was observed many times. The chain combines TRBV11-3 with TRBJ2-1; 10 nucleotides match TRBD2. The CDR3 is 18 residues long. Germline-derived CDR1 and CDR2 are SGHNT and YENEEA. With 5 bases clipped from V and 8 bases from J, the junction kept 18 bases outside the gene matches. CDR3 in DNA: TGTGCCAGCAGCCAACCCCCCGGACTAGCGGACCTAGGGTATGAGCAGTTCTTC. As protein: CASSQPPGLADLGYEQFF.

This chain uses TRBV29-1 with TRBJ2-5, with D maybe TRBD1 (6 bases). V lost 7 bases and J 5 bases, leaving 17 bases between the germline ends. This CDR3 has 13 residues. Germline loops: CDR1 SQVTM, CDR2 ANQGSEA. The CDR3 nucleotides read TGCAGCGGAACGACCACCCAGGGGGAGACCCAGTACTTC. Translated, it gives CSGTTTQGETQYF.

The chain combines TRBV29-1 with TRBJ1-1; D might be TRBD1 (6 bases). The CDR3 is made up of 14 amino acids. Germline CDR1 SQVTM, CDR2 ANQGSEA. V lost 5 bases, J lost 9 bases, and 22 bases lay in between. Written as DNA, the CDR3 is TGCAGCGTTCAAAAGGGATTTGGCCAGGGGCAAGCTTTCTTT. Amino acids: CSVQKGFGQGQAFF.

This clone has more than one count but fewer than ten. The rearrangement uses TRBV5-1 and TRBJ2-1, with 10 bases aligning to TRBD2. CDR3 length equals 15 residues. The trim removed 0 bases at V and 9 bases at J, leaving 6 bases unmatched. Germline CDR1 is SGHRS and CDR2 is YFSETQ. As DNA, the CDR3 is TGCGCCAGCAGCTTGGTAGCGGGAGGCCAATCTGAGCAGTTCTTC. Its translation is CASSLVAGGQSEQFF.

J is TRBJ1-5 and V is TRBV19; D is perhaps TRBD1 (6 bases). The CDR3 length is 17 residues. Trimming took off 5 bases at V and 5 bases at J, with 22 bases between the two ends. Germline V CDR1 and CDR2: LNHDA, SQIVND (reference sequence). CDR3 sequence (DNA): TGTGCCAGTAGTCGCCTTAGGGGAAAGGGGGACGATCAGCCCCAGCATTTT. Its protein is CASSRLRGKGDDQPQHF.

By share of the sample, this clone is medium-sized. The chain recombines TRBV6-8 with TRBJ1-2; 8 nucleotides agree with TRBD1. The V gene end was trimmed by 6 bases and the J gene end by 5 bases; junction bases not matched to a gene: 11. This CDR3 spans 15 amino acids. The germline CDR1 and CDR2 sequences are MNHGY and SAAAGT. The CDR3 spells CASRTNAGGAYGYTF. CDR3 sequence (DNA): TGTGCCAGCAGAACCAACGCAGGGGGCGCGTATGGCTACACCTTC.

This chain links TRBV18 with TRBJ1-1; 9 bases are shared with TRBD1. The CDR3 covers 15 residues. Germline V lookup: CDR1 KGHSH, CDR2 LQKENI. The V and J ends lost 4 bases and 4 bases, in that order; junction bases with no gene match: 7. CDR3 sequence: CASSRQGVEGTEAFF. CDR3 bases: TGTGCCAGCTCACGACAGGGGGTGGAGGGCACTGAAGCTTTCTTT.